Listed here are 16 T cell receptor beta chains from one sample, sequenced in a study of T cells in Graves' hyperthyroidism and ophthalmopathy. TCR beta CDR3 regions were amplified from RNA transcripts. HTBI primers were used for first-round RT-PCR of the TCR CDR3. TCRdb reprocessed the multiplex PCR reads with MiXCR, giving one entry per CDR3 protein. This repertoire shows roughly 530,000 distinct CDR3 sequences, 17% found once; its top ten account for approximately 15%. The sequenced sample was blood. The receptors shown here come from a woman in her late teens or twenties with Graves' ophthalmopathy.

This clonotype was recorded at least ten times. The chain links TRBV3-1 to TRBJ1-6; no firm D call. The germline V gene encodes CDR1 LGHDT and CDR2 YNNKEL (reference sequence). Trimming removed 0 bases at V and 12 bases at J, with 9 bases between. The CDR3 contains 13 residues. The CDR3 DNA reads TGTGCCAGCAGCCAAGACCCCGGAGGACCCCTCCACTTT. Amino acid sequence: CASSQDPGGPLHF.

The V gene is TRBV5-1, the J gene TRBJ2-7; perhaps TRBD1 as D (5 bases). This CDR3 spans 12 amino acids. Germline V gives CDR1 SGHRS, CDR2 YFSETQ. V lost 3 bases, J lost 3 bases, and 7 bases lay in between. The chain's CDR3 is CASSSGHYEQYF. CDR3 nucleotide sequence: TGCGCCAGCAGCTCAGGACACTACGAGCAGTACTTC.

This clonotype was counted many times. The genes are TRBV5-1 and TRBJ2-1, with 9 bases aligning to TRBD1. CDR1 and CDR2 from the germline V gene are SGHRS and YFSETQ. This CDR3 has 15 residues. Trimming at V came to 7 bases and at J to 1 base, leaving 6 bases not matched to a gene. CDR3 sequence reads: CASVSGTGSYNEQFF. Here the CDR3 DNA reads TGCGCCAGCGTCTCCGGGACAGGGTCCTACAATGAGCAGTTCTTC.

This clonotype was detected only a few times. The chain uses TRBV6-6 and TRBJ1-2; D gene unclear. The CDR3 contains 14 residues. V was shortened by 0 bases and J by 4 bases, with 9 bases between the two germline ends. The germline CDR1 and CDR2 sequences are MNHNY and SVGAGI (reference sequence). CDR3 protein: CASSYSTESYGYTF. In DNA, the CDR3 is TGTGCCAGCAGTTACTCGACCGAGTCCTATGGCTACACCTTC.

As for this clonotype: This may be a read error: a much more frequent sequence differs by one nucleotide. V gene TRBV11-2 combines with J gene TRBJ2-2, with D tentatively TRBD2 (6 bases). The germline V gene has CDR1 SGHAT and CDR2 FQNNGV. Trimming left V 5 bases short and J 4 bases short, with 17 bases between. There are 16 residues in the CDR3. CDR3 sequence reads: CASSGGPAGLTGELFF. The CDR3 nucleotides read TGTGCCAGCAGCGGCGGACCAGCGGGCCTCACCGGGGAGCTGTTTTTT.

This clonotype appeared many times. The chain has TRBV30 and TRBJ2-7, with 15 bases identical to TRBD2. Looked up from germline, CDR1 is GTSNPN and CDR2 is SVGIG (reference sequence). V was pared by 0 bases and J by 4 bases, with 7 bases of the junction left unmatched. This CDR3 is 17 amino acids long. CDR3 DNA sequence: TGTGCCTGGAGTGTAAATTCCGGACTAGCGGGAGGGTACGAGCAGTACTTC. Its translation is CAWSVNSGLAGGYEQYF.

This clonotype has more than one count but fewer than ten. The chain joins TRBV29-1 to TRBJ2-5; 7 bases fit TRBD2. The J segment lost 3 bases and the V segment lost 6 bases, leaving 1 base of the junction unmatched. The CDR3 is 11 amino acids. Per the germline V gene, CDR1 is SQVTM and CDR2 is ANQGSEA. The CDR3, as DNA: TGCAGCGTGGGGGGGGAAGAGACCCAGTACTTC. Translating it yields CSVGGEETQYF.

This clonotype showed up many times. V and J are TRBV2 and TRBJ1-2, with TRBD1 matching over 7 bases. The J segment lost 4 bases and the V segment lost 7 bases, leaving 15 bases of the junction unmatched. CDR1 and CDR2 from the germline V gene are SNHLY and FYNNEI. The CDR3 is 16 residues long. CDR3 bases: TGTGCCAGCACTGAGGACAGGCCCAGGGGAGGCTATGGCTACACCTTC. Its translation: CASTEDRPRGGYGYTF.

The V and J genes are TRBV7-8 and TRBJ1-4; D uncertain. The CDR3 contains 17 residues. V was pared by 1 base and J by 1 base, with 13 bases between. Germline CDR1 is SGHVS and CDR2 is FQNEAQ. The CDR3 DNA sequence: TGTGCCAGCAGCTTAGTGTGGGCAGTGAAAACTAATGAAAAACTGTTTTTT. Translation gives CASSLVWAVKTNEKLFF.

V usage is TRBV30 and J usage is TRBJ1-3; D unresolved. Germline CDR1 is GTSNPN and CDR2 is SVGIG (reference sequence). V gave up 1 base and J gave up 0 bases, with 10 bases separating them. This CDR3 contains 15 residues. CDR3 amino acids: CAWSATRNSGNTIYF. CDR3 coding DNA: TGTGCCTGGAGTGCAACACGGAACTCTGGAAACACCATATATTTT.

This clonotype was detected a few times. The rearrangement uses TRBV6-2 or TRBV6-3 and TRBJ2-7, with TRBD1 identical over 9 bases. CDR3 length equals 16 residues. Unmatched junction bases numbered 13, after V lost 5 bases and J lost 5 bases. The germline V gene encodes CDR1 MNHEY and CDR2 SVGEGT. In DNA form, the CDR3 reads TGTGCCAGCAGTCTTGCTTCCGGGACAGGGATCAACGAGCAGTACTTC. This codes for CASSLASGTGINEQYF.

This clonotype has a handful of counts. One end of the junction does not line up with germline, which may come from a read error. The V call is TRBV5-1, the J call TRBJ1-2; tentative D call: TRBD1 (5 bases). The CDR3 spans 16 residues. The germline CDR1 and CDR2 sequences are SGHRS and YFSETQ. The CDR3, as DNA: TGTGCCAGCAGCGCCAACGGGGGTCCCGGGCGCCGTGGCTACACCTTC. This codes for CASSANGGPGRRGYTF.

This clonotype was counted ten times or more. The gene calls are TRBV20-1 and TRBJ1-1, with 7 positions matching TRBD1. Germline trimming cut 1 base from V and 2 bases from J; bases unmatched to any gene: 7. Germline V gene lookup returns CDR1 DFQATT and CDR2 SNEGSKA (reference sequence). The CDR3 totals 15 residues. CDR3 DNA: TGCAGTGCTAGAGCTACGGACAGGAGTAACACTGAAGCTTTCTTT. This codes for CSARATDRSNTEAFF.

This clonotype was observed at least ten times. V gene TRBV28 combines with J gene TRBJ1-6; 9 bases fit TRBD1. The germline V gene encodes CDR1 MDHEN and CDR2 SYDVKM. The CDR3 is made up of 15 amino acids. Trimming removed 8 bases from V and 4 bases from J; junction bases left unmatched: 6. In nucleotides, the CDR3 is TGTGCCAGCTATGACAGGGGGAGGTATAATTCACCCCTCCACTTT. Translation gives CASYDRGRYNSPLHF. The whole variable domain, remainder taken from reference TRBV28 and TRBJ1-6, is DVKVTQSSRYLVKRTGEKVFLECVQDMDHENMFWYRQDPGLGLRLIYFSYDVKMKEKGDIPEGYSVSREKKERFSLILESASTNQTSMYLCASYDRGRYNSPLHFGNGTRLTVT.

As for this clonotype: A junction boundary mismatches the germline segment, possibly from a read error. The chain carries TRBV12-3 or TRBV12-4 and TRBJ2-1; no clear D. The length of the CDR3 is 14 residues. The CDR3 region has the DNA TGTGCAAGCAATTACCGGCAATACTACAATGAGCAGTTCTTC. Translation gives CASNYRQYYNEQFF.

The chain carries TRBV4-1 and TRBJ2-2; TRBD1 matches 7 bases. The CDR3 covers 16 residues. Germline V gene data show CDR1 as MGHRA and CDR2 as YSYEKL. V dropped 1 base and J dropped 0; count of bases not matched to a gene: 2. CDR3 bases: TGCGCCAGCAGCCAAGTCACAGGGGCGAACACCGGGGAGCTGTTTTTT. Protein: CASSQVTGANTGELFF.